This T cell receptor beta chain was captured in a study of blood T cell repertoires in COVID-19. At the level of the study: T cells, B-cell-depleted T cells, or PBMCs supplied cDNA or gDNA.

Trimming cost V 6 bases and J 7 bases; bases outside gene matches: 12. Germline CDR1 is LGHDT and CDR2 is YNNKEL (reference sequence). The CDR3 consists of 15 residues. This table comes from immunoSEQ multiplex PCR, and its TCRdb copy is limited to in-frame clones, with some not included. This table has 65,000 to 85,000 clones, 85% to 90% appearing once. The sequencing sample was made of peripheral blood. The rearrangement uses TRBV3-1 (or the pseudogene TRBV3-2) and TRBJ2-5, with 9 bases identical to TRBD2. This receptor was taken from a human donor in a cohort sampled during active COVID-19. This chain's CDR3 is CASRQKELTSGTQYF. The CDR3 DNA reads as TGTGCCAGCAGGCAAAAAGAACTGACTAGCGGGACCCAGTACTTC.